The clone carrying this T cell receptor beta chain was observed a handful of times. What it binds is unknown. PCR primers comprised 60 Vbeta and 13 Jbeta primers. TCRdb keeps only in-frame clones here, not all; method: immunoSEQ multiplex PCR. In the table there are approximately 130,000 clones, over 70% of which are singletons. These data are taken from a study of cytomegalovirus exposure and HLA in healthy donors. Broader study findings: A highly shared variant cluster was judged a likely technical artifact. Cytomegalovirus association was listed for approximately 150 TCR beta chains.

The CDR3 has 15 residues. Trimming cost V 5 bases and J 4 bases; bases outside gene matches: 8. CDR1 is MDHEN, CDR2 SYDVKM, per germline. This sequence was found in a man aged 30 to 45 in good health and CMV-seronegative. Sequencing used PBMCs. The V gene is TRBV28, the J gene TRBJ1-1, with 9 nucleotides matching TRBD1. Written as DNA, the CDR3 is TGTGCCAGCAGTCGCCGACAGGGGGGGGGCACTGAAGCTTTCTTT. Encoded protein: CASSRRQGGGTEAFF.